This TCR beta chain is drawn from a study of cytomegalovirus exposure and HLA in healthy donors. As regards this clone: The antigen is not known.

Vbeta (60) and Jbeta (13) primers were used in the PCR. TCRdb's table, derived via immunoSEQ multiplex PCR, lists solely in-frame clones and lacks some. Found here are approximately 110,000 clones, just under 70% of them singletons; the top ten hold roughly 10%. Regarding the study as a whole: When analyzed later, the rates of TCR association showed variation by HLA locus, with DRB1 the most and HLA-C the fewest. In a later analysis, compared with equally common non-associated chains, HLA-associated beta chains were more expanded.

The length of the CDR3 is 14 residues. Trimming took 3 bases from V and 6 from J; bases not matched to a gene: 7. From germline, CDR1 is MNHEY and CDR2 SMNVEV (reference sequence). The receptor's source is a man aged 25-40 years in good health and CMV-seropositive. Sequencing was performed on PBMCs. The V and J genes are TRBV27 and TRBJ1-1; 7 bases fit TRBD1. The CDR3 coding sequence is TGTGCCAGCAGTTTGCACCGGGACAGCGCTGAAGCTTTCTTT. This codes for CASSLHRDSAEAFF.